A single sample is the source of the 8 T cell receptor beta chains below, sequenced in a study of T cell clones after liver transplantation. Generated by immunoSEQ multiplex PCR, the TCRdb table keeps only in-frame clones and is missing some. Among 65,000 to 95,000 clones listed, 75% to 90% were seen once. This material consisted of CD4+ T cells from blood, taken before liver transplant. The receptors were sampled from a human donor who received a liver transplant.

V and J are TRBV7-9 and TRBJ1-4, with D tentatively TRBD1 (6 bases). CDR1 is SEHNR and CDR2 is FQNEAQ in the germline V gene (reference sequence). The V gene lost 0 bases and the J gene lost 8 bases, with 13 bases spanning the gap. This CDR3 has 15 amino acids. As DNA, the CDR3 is TGTGCCAGCAGCTTAGCGAAGGGCGGGGGCGAAAAACTGTTTTTT. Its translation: CASSLAKGGGEKLFF.

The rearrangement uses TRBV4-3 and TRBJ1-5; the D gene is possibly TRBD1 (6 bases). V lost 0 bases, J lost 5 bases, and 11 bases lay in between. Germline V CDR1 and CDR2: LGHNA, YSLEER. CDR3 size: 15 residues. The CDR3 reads CASSQDAGQHQPQHF. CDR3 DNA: TGCGCCAGCAGCCAAGATGCCGGACAGCATCAGCCCCAGCATTTT.

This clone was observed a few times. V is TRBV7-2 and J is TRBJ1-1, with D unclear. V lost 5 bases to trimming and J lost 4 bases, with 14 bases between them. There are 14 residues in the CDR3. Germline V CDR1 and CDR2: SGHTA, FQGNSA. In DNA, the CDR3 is TGTGCCAGCAGCCAGAGTCCACAAGGCACTGAAGCTTTCTTT. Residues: CASSQSPQGTEAFF.

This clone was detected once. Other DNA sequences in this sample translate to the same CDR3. CDR3 in DNA: TGTGCCAGCTCACCAGACAGCACCGGGGAGCTGTTTTTT. Translated: CASSPDSTGELFF. The V and J genes are TRBV18 and TRBJ2-2, with D possibly matching TRBD1 (5 bases). This CDR3 spans 13 amino acids. V shed 2 bases and J shed 4 bases, with 5 bases lying between them. CDR1 KGHSH and CDR2 LQKENI come from the germline V gene.

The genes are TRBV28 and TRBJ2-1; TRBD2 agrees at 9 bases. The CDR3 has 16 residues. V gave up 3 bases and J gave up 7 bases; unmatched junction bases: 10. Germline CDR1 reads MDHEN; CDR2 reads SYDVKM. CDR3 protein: CASSFYVSGRRNEQFF. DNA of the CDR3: TGTGCCAGCAGTTTTTATGTTAGCGGGAGAAGGAATGAGCAGTTCTTC. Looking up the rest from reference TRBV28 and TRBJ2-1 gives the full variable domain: DVKVTQSSRYLVKRTGEKVFLECVQDMDHENMFWYRQDPGLGLRLIYFSYDVKMKEKGDIPEGYSVSREKKERFSLILESASTNQTSMYLCASSFYVSGRRNEQFFGPGTRLTVL.

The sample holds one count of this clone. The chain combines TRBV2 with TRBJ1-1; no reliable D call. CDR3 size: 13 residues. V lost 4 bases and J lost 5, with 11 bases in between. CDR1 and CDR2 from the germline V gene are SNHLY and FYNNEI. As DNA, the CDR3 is TGTGCCAGCAGTGGCGGCGTGGGGACTGAAGCTTTCTTT. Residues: CASSGGVGTEAFF.

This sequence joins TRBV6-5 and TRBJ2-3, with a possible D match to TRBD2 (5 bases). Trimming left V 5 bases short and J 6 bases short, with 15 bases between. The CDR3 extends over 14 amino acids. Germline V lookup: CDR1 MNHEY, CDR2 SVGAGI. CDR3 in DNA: TGTGCCAGCAGTGTCAGATCGGAGGAGGATACGCAGTATTTT. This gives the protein CASSVRSEEDTQYF.

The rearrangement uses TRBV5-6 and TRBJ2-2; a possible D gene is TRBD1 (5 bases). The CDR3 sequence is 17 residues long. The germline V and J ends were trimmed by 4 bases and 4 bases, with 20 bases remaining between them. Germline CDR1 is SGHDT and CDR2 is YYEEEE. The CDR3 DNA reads TGTGCCAGCAGCGACTGGGGCAGAAGGAGAGGCACCGGGGAGCTGTTTTTT. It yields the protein CASSDWGRRRGTGELFF.